These 8 T cell receptor beta chains originate from one sample sequenced in a study of T cells in Graves' hyperthyroidism and ophthalmopathy. Amplification targeted TCR beta CDR3 regions from RNA transcripts. The TCR CDR3 was amplified in a first-round RT-PCR using the HTBI primer set. Via MiXCR, TCRdb re-called the multiplex PCR reads, giving one row per CDR3 protein. The profile shows over 500,000 distinct CDR3 sequences, 15% to 20% of them singletons. The specimen was blood. The receptor source for this set is a woman under 30 with Graves' ophthalmopathy.

This clonotype was picked up many times. The CDR3 here is CASSLQLWSGGVSTGELFF. For the CDR3, the DNA is TGTGCCAGCAGCTTACAATTGTGGTCTGGCGGGGTCTCCACCGGGGAGCTGTTTTTT. V is TRBV11-3 and J is TRBJ2-2; tentatively, D is TRBD2 (6 bases). The ends were cut back, 2 bases at V and 4 bases at J, with 23 bases in the middle. The CDR3 totals 19 residues. CDR1 SGHNT and CDR2 YENEEA come from the germline V gene. The full variable domain, with the rest looked up from reference TRBV11-3 and TRBJ2-2, is EAGVVQSPRYKIIEKKQPVAFWCNPISGHNTLYWYLQNLGQGPELLIRYENEEAVDDSQLPKDRFSAERLKGVDSTLKIQPAELGDSAVYLCASSLQLWSGGVSTGELFFGEGSRLTVL.

This clonotype has a count of ten or more. Its ends do not fully match the called genes, so a read error is possible. CDR3 loop: CASSLGGGGTEAFF. In DNA, the CDR3 is TGTGCCAGCAGCTTAGGAGGAGGCGGCACTGAAGCTTTCTTT. The V gene is TRBV5-1, the J gene TRBJ1-1; D gene ambiguous. Germline values: CDR1 SGHRS, CDR2 YFSETQ. CDR3 length: 14 amino acids.

This clonotype was found a few times. This chain joins TRBV7-8 and TRBJ1-6; D might be TRBD1 (5 bases). The CDR3 spans 18 residues. Germline V gives CDR1 SGHVS, CDR2 FQNEAQ. V was clipped by 5 bases and J by 7 bases, with 24 bases between them. CDR3 coding DNA: TGTGCCAGCAGCCCGGAAAACGGGGCGGGACGGTTGAATTCACCCCTCCACTTT. It specifies CASSPENGAGRLNSPLHF.

This clonotype came up many times. The rearrangement links TRBV10-3 to TRBJ1-4, with D uncertain. V lost 3 bases, J lost 0 bases, and 5 bases lay in between. Germline lookup yields CDR1 ENHRY and CDR2 SYGVKD. The CDR3 is 14 residues long. The CDR3 DNA is TGTGCCATCAGTGACGGAGCAACTAATGAAAAACTGTTTTTT. Protein product: CAISDGATNEKLFF.

In regard to this clonotype: With a much larger clone just one base away, this may be a read error. This rearrangement joins TRBV7-2 to TRBJ2-1; 13 bases fit TRBD2. Per the germline V gene, CDR1 is SGHTA and CDR2 is FQGNSA. CDR3 length equals 15 residues. V shed 7 bases, J shed 9 bases, and the junction held 9 bases outside the gene matches. CDR3 protein: CASTKLAGGRGEQFF. CDR3 DNA sequence: TGTGCCAGCACTAAACTAGCGGGAGGGCGGGGTGAGCAGTTCTTC.

This clonotype was recorded many times. The rearrangement joins TRBV30 to TRBJ1-1; no clear D gene. Germline CDR1 reads GTSNPN; CDR2 reads SVGIG (reference sequence). V lost 1 base, J lost 3 bases, and 3 bases lay in between. This CDR3 comprises 11 residues. The DNA of the CDR3 is TGTGCCTGGAGTGGGTACACTGAAGCTTTCTTT. This encodes CAWSGYTEAFF.

In this sample, this clonotype turned up a few times. The chain couples TRBV6-1 to TRBJ1-6; D remains unclear. This CDR3 contains 16 residues. Germline V gene sequence: CDR1 MNHNS, CDR2 SASEGT. With 1 base removed from V and 5 bases from J, the gap between germline ends came to 12 bases. The CDR3 nucleotides are TGTGCCAGCAGTGAAGTAGTGGTTTGGGATAATTCACCCCTCCACTTT. Protein: CASSEVVVWDNSPLHF.

In its sample, this clonotype was seen many times. The chain carries TRBV7-2 and TRBJ2-1, with TRBD2 matching 10 bases. Germline-derived CDR1 and CDR2 are SGHTA and FQGNSA. The CDR3 consists of 17 residues. The V segment lost 7 bases and the J segment 8 bases; nucleotides outside the gene matches: 17. CDR3 region: CASMRTPELAGSHEQFF. The CDR3 region has the DNA TGTGCCAGCATGCGAACCCCAGAACTAGCGGGGAGCCATGAGCAGTTCTTC.